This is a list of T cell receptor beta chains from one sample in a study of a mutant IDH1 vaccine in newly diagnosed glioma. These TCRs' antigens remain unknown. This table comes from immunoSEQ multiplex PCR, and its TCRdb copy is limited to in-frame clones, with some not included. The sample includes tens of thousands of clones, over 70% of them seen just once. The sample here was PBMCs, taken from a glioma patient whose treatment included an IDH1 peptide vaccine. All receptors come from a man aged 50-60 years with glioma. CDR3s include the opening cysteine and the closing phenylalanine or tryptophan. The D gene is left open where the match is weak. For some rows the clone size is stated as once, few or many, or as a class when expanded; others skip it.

CDR3aa: CASSSDRDKGSETQYF; CDR3nt: TGTGCCAGCAGCTCCGACCGGGACAAGGGTAGTGAGACCCAGTACTTC; abundance: -; j_gene: TRBJ2-5; v_gene: TRBV7-8; d_gene: -
CDR3aa: CASNPPGQVNTEAFF; CDR3nt: TGTGCCAGCAACCCACCGGGACAGGTGAACACTGAAGCTTTCTTT; abundance: -; j_gene: TRBJ1-1; v_gene: TRBV6-6; d_gene: TRBD1
CDR3aa: CASSVAGKANNEQFF; CDR3nt: TGTGCCAGCAGCGTAGCGGGGAAGGCGAACAATGAGCAGTTCTTC; abundance: -; j_gene: TRBJ2-1; v_gene: TRBV9; d_gene: -
CDR3aa: CASSERGTTGELFF; CDR3nt: TGTGCCAGCAGTGAACGAGGGACCACCGGGGAGCTGTTTTTT; abundance: -; j_gene: TRBJ2-2; v_gene: TRBV2; d_gene: -
CDR3aa: CASGADRQPQHF; CDR3nt: TGCGCCAGCGGGGCAGATCGACAGCCCCAGCATTTT; abundance: -; j_gene: TRBJ1-5; v_gene: TRBV10-1; d_gene: -
CDR3aa: CASSFKQIGEQYF; CDR3nt: TGTGCCAGCAGCTTTAAACAGATTGGCGAGCAGTACTTC; abundance: -; j_gene: TRBJ2-7; v_gene: TRBV5-4; d_gene: -
CDR3aa: CASTGQLYQETQYF; CDR3nt: TGTGCCAGCACCGGACAATTGTACCAAGAGACCCAGTACTTC; abundance: -; j_gene: TRBJ2-5; v_gene: TRBV5-6; d_gene: -
CDR3aa: CSTSGGTDTQYF; CDR3nt: TGTTCGACTAGCGGGGGCACAGATACGCAGTATTTT; abundance: -; j_gene: TRBJ2-3; v_gene: TRBV30; d_gene: TRBD2
CDR3aa: CASSLGGVRNTEAFF; CDR3nt: TGTGCCAGCAGCTTAGGAGGGGTTAGGAACACTGAAGCTTTCTTT; abundance: -; j_gene: TRBJ1-1; v_gene: TRBV7-9; d_gene: -
CDR3aa: CASSLAWAAGGNEQYF; CDR3nt: TGCGCCAGCAGCCTCGCCTGGGCAGCGGGGGGGAACGAGCAGTACTTC; abundance: -; j_gene: TRBJ2-7; v_gene: TRBV4-3; d_gene: TRBD2
CDR3aa: CASSLAYGANQPQHF; CDR3nt: TGTGCCAGCAGCTTAGCATACGGGGCGAATCAGCCCCAGCATTTT; abundance: -; j_gene: TRBJ1-5; v_gene: TRBV7-8; d_gene: -
CDR3aa: CASSIVGSAAEQFF; CDR3nt: TGTGCCAGTAGTATTGTAGGGAGTGCGGCTGAGCAGTTCTTC; abundance: -; j_gene: TRBJ2-1; v_gene: TRBV19; d_gene: -
CDR3aa: CASSQGTGYSSGANVLTF; CDR3nt: TGTGCCAGCAGCCAAGGGACAGGGTATAGCTCTGGGGCCAACGTCCTGACTTTC; abundance: -; j_gene: TRBJ2-6; v_gene: TRBV4-2; d_gene: TRBD1
CDR3aa: CATHRTFNEKLFF; CDR3nt: TGTGCCACCCATCGGACATTCAATGAAAAACTGTTTTTT; abundance: -; j_gene: TRBJ1-4; v_gene: TRBV6-1; d_gene: -
CDR3aa: CASSNRWYAGRSSFNEKLFF; CDR3nt: TGCGCCAGCAGCAATCGGTGGTACGCAGGGCGGAGCTCGTTTAATGAAAAACTGTTTTTT; abundance: -; j_gene: TRBJ1-4; v_gene: TRBV4-1; d_gene: -
CDR3aa: CASSFYLGQGRETQYF; CDR3nt: TGTGCCAGCAGCTTTTACCTTGGACAGGGAAGGGAGACCCAGTACTTC; abundance: -; j_gene: TRBJ2-5; v_gene: TRBV5-6; d_gene: TRBD1
CDR3aa: CASSLGLAGRTDTQYF; CDR3nt: TGTGCCAGCAGCTTAGGACTAGCGGGGAGAACAGATACGCAGTATTTT; abundance: few; j_gene: TRBJ2-3; v_gene: TRBV7-9; d_gene: TRBD2
CDR3aa: CASTQEATYEQYF; CDR3nt: TGTGCCAGCACCCAGGAGGCCACCTACGAGCAGTACTTC; abundance: -; j_gene: TRBJ2-7; v_gene: TRBV2; d_gene: -
CDR3aa: CASRDRGLMTEAFF; CDR3nt: TGTGCCAGCAGAGACAGGGGGCTCATGACTGAAGCTTTCTTT; abundance: -; j_gene: TRBJ1-1; v_gene: TRBV2; d_gene: TRBD1
CDR3aa: CSVGQGATDTQYF; CDR3nt: TGCAGCGTCGGGCAGGGGGCCACAGATACGCAGTATTTT; abundance: -; j_gene: TRBJ2-3; v_gene: TRBV29-1; d_gene: TRBD1
CDR3aa: CASSLDSVLDTQYF; CDR3nt: TGCGCCAGCAGCTTGGATTCGGTACTTGATACGCAGTATTTT; abundance: few; j_gene: TRBJ2-3; v_gene: TRBV5-1; d_gene: -
CDR3aa: CASSLKAGVSYEQYF; CDR3nt: TGTGCCAGCAGCTTAAAAGCGGGGGTTTCATACGAGCAGTACTTC; abundance: -; j_gene: TRBJ2-7; v_gene: TRBV5-8; d_gene: TRBD2
CDR3aa: CASSPGTVPSYNEQFF; CDR3nt: TGCGCCAGCAGTCCCGGAACAGTTCCTTCTTACAATGAGCAGTTCTTC; abundance: many; j_gene: TRBJ2-1; v_gene: TRBV4-1; d_gene: -
CDR3aa: CATSRDTGSWQPQHF; CDR3nt: TGTGCCACCAGCAGGGACACGGGGAGTTGGCAGCCCCAGCATTTT; abundance: few; j_gene: TRBJ1-5; v_gene: TRBV15; d_gene: -
CDR3aa: CASSLAPGTPGEQYF; CDR3nt: TGTGCCAGCAGCTTGGCCCCAGGGACCCCGGGCGAGCAGTACTTC; abundance: -; j_gene: TRBJ2-7; v_gene: TRBV5-4; d_gene: -
CDR3aa: CASSMTSGGGVAGELFF; CDR3nt: TGTGCCAGCAGTATGACTAGCGGGGGGGGTGTGGCCGGGGAGCTGTTTTTT; abundance: -; j_gene: TRBJ2-2; v_gene: TRBV2; d_gene: TRBD2
CDR3aa: CASRADRVGYGYTF; CDR3nt: TGTGCCAGCAGAGCGGACAGGGTCGGCTATGGCTACACCTTC; abundance: -; j_gene: TRBJ1-2; v_gene: TRBV6-1; d_gene: TRBD1
CDR3aa: CASSPRDTPYEQYF; CDR3nt: TGTGCCAGCAGCCCCCGGGACACCCCCTACGAGCAGTACTTC; abundance: once; j_gene: TRBJ2-7; v_gene: TRBV9; d_gene: -
CDR3aa: CASGIYTNTEAFF; CDR3nt: TGTGCTAGTGGGATCTACACGAACACTGAAGCTTTCTTT; abundance: -; j_gene: TRBJ1-1; v_gene: TRBV12-5; d_gene: -
CDR3aa: CASSPSPGLVGTEAFF; CDR3nt: TGTGCCAGCAGCCCTAGCCCGGGACTTGTTGGCACTGAAGCTTTCTTT; abundance: -; j_gene: TRBJ1-1; v_gene: TRBV7-9; d_gene: -
CDR3aa: CAIKGGSGGDNYEQYF; CDR3nt: TGTGCCATCAAAGGGGGAAGCGGGGGGGATAACTACGAGCAGTACTTC; abundance: -; j_gene: TRBJ2-7; v_gene: TRBV10-3; d_gene: TRBD2
CDR3aa: CASSGGAETQYF; CDR3nt: TGTGCCAGCAGCGGGGGAGCAGAGACCCAGTACTTC; abundance: -; j_gene: TRBJ2-5; v_gene: TRBV9; d_gene: -
CDR3aa: CASRKGNTIYF; CDR3nt: TGTGCCAGCAGGAAGGGAAACACCATATATTTT; abundance: -; j_gene: TRBJ1-3; v_gene: TRBV6-6; d_gene: -
CDR3aa: CSARDMRAFF; CDR3nt: TGCAGTGCTAGAGATATGAGGGCTTTCTTT; abundance: -; j_gene: TRBJ1-1; v_gene: TRBV20-1; d_gene: -
CDR3aa: CASTPGRGLNTEAFF; CDR3nt: TGTGCCAGTACTCCAGGCAGGGGGCTCAACACTGAAGCTTTCTTT; abundance: -; j_gene: TRBJ1-1; v_gene: TRBV19; d_gene: TRBD1
CDR3aa: CASSPAAGYNYGYTF; CDR3nt: TGTGCCAGCTCACCTGCCGCAGGGTACAACTATGGCTACACCTTC; abundance: -; j_gene: TRBJ1-2; v_gene: TRBV18; d_gene: -
CDR3aa: CASSSGKEMTEAFF; CDR3nt: TGTGCCAGCAGCTCGGGGAAGGAGATGACTGAAGCTTTCTTT; abundance: -; j_gene: TRBJ1-1; v_gene: TRBV5-4; d_gene: -
CDR3aa: CASSSPRDTRHEQYF; CDR3nt: TGTGCCAGTAGCAGCCCCCGGGACACCAGGCACGAGCAGTACTTC; abundance: -; j_gene: TRBJ2-7; v_gene: TRBV19; d_gene: -
CDR3aa: CASSSGPTTNEKLFF; CDR3nt: TGTGCCAGCAGCTCTGGACCTACAACTAATGAAAAACTGTTTTTT; abundance: -; j_gene: TRBJ1-4; v_gene: TRBV5-5; d_gene: -
CDR3aa: CASSSDRNTYEQYF; CDR3nt: TGTGCCAGCAGCTCGGACAGGAATACCTACGAGCAGTACTTC; abundance: -; j_gene: TRBJ2-7; v_gene: TRBV5-6; d_gene: TRBD1
CDR3aa: CASSGGKNTGELFF; CDR3nt: TGTGCCAGCAGTGGCGGGAAGAACACCGGGGAGCTGTTTTTT; abundance: -; j_gene: TRBJ2-2; v_gene: TRBV2; d_gene: -
CDR3aa: CASSQAATGGGYTF; CDR3nt: TGCGCCAGCAGCCAAGCGGCGACAGGTGGTGGCTACACCTTC; abundance: -; j_gene: TRBJ1-2; v_gene: TRBV4-1; d_gene: -
CDR3aa: CASSQAWSPGGEQFF; CDR3nt: TGCGCCAGCAGCCAAGCTTGGTCACCGGGGGGTGAGCAGTTCTTC; abundance: -; j_gene: TRBJ2-1; v_gene: TRBV4-1; d_gene: TRBD2
CDR3aa: CAWGYSRAYGYTF; CDR3nt: TGTGCCTGGGGGTACTCAAGGGCCTATGGCTACACCTTC; abundance: few; j_gene: TRBJ1-2; v_gene: TRBV30; d_gene: -
CDR3aa: CASSLGTYEQYF; CDR3nt: TGTGCCAGCAGCTTAGGAACCTACGAGCAGTACTTC; abundance: -; j_gene: TRBJ2-7; v_gene: TRBV5-6; d_gene: -
CDR3aa: CASSNLQGRGANYGYTF; CDR3nt: TGTGCCAGTAGTAATCTACAGGGGAGGGGCGCTAACTATGGCTACACCTTC; abundance: -; j_gene: TRBJ1-2; v_gene: TRBV19; d_gene: TRBD1
CDR3aa: CASTPGQGVSYNSPLHF; CDR3nt: TGTGCCAGTACTCCGGGACAGGGCGTCTCCTATAATTCACCCCTCCACTTT; abundance: -; j_gene: TRBJ1-6; v_gene: TRBV19; d_gene: TRBD1
CDR3aa: CASSTIQVRAGYTF; CDR3nt: TGTGCCAGCTCAACAATACAGGTCAGGGCTGGCTACACCTTC; abundance: -; j_gene: TRBJ1-2; v_gene: TRBV18; d_gene: -
CDR3aa: CAISPSAGLTDTGELFF; CDR3nt: TGTGCCATCAGCCCCTCGGCAGGGCTTACAGACACCGGGGAGCTGTTTTTT; abundance: -; j_gene: TRBJ2-2; v_gene: TRBV10-3; d_gene: -
CDR3aa: CAWSVQVGEKLFF; CDR3nt: TGTGCCTGGAGTGTACAGGTTGGCGAAAAACTGTTTTTT; abundance: -; j_gene: TRBJ1-4; v_gene: TRBV30; d_gene: -
CDR3aa: CASSVQRSNQPQHF; CDR3nt: TGTGCCAGCAGTGTACAACGAAGCAATCAGCCCCAGCATTTT; abundance: -; j_gene: TRBJ1-5; v_gene: TRBV2; d_gene: -
CDR3aa: CASSQDRLAGGVIQYF; CDR3nt: TGTGCCAGCAGCCAAGATAGGCTAGCGGGGGGGGTGATTCAGTACTTC; abundance: -; j_gene: TRBJ2-4; v_gene: TRBV4-2; d_gene: TRBD2
CDR3aa: CAWGRTTHEQYF; CDR3nt: TGTGCCTGGGGTCGGACCACCCACGAGCAGTACTTC; abundance: -; j_gene: TRBJ2-7; v_gene: TRBV30; d_gene: -